The clone carrying this T cell receptor (beta chain) occurred a few times. Expressed TCRB transcripts were sequenced after all isolated RNA was converted to cDNA. Repertoires were generated with immunoSEQ multiplex PCR, while TCRdb's copy carries only in-frame clones and drops some. The sample yields 120,000 to 150,000 clones, roughly 10% seen once. This entry belongs to a study of beta chain features in type 1 diabetes. Study information: Examination covered under 120 million sorted cells spanning all samples.

Sorting that relied on CD45RO/CCR7/CD25/CD127/CD95/CD27 yielded CD4+ naive, central memory, regulatory and stem cell-like memory cells. Germline V gene lookup returns CDR1 LNHDA and CDR2 SQIVND (reference sequence). The germline V and J ends were trimmed by 3 bases and 5 bases, with 11 bases remaining between them. The CDR3 covers 14 residues. The rearrangement links TRBV19 to TRBJ1-5; perhaps TRBD1 as D (5 bases). The sequence came from a man aged 18 to 29 in good health. Sequences were obtained from naive CD4+ T cells from blood. CDR3: CASSIAPGDQPQHF. As DNA, the CDR3 is TGTGCCAGTAGTATTGCCCCGGGGGATCAGCCCCAGCATTTT.